This TCR beta chain was documented in a study of T cell responses to AZD1222 COVID-19 vaccine (dated by TCRdb to about 2021). Turning to the overall study: Because spike-specific TCR depth and breadth did not differ between the two schedules, AZD1222 recipients who got a second dose at roughly 4 weeks were pooled with those who got a second dose at roughly 12 weeks. A total of 233 trial participants underwent TCR sequencing, of whom 207 received two doses of AZD1222 and about 25 received two doses of the MenACWY control vaccine. Trial participants were enrolled by age into 18-55, 56-69 and 70-plus year subgroups, with around 150, 28 and 57 TCR-sequenced participants respectively. The paper as a whole reports these results and caveats: Participants were mostly white British and included more females than males, and it was suggested by the authors that clonal diversity may have been underestimated. Conclusions about previously exposed vaccinees are limited, since just five to seven AZD1222 recipients were seropositive for SARS-CoV-2 at baseline. A significant rise in spike-specific TCR breadth and depth was observed after two AZD1222 doses relative to day 0 and relative to MenACWY recipients. Because no day 14 peak-response samples were available, repertoires were characterized only after the peak T cell response. CD4 TCRs associated with the vaccine covered the entire spike protein, and the dominant responses were in regions 160-218 and 743-854. In the small 56-69-year group, the increase in depth fell short of significance, most likely because of low power. Reportedly, almost half of the unique spike-specific TCRs recognized epitopes lying outside the regions that are mutated in the B.1.351 and B.1.1.7 variants.

The CDR3 has 13 amino acids, counting the end cysteine and phenylalanine. Only the CDR3 DNA is retained, 39 bases long and in frame from the first base. CDR1 and CDR2 (LNHDA, SQIVND) derive from the germline V gene (reference sequence). Trimming takes 0 bases from V and 5 bases from J, and the germline ends sit 7 bases apart. The time point label on this specimen signifies: baseline before first vaccination. Vaccinee samples were obtained from the UK trials COV001 and COV002, which included a single-blind randomized controlled phase 2/3 trial of AZD1222 (ChAdOx1 nCoV-19) in healthy adults. For TCRbeta chain sequencing, PBMC samples were collected from trial participants at day 0 and at day 28 after the second dose. Note on this clone: The specificity of this receptor is unknown. No quality values exist for individual bases; no much larger clone is one base distant.

The CDR3 regions of human TCRbeta chains were subjected to immunosequencing. On the authors' methods: Repertoire TCRs were checked for matches against a reference library of SARS-CoV-2-specific TCRs that had been generated using the MIRA antigen-specificity platform. Breadth meant the fraction of unique TCRs that were SARS-CoV-2-associated, whereas depth meant the fraction of total T cells that were SARS-CoV-2-associated. Using the MIRA data, each spike-specific TCR was mapped to the spike region that the TCR reacts to and placed in a CD4 or CD8 class. Log10-transformed breadth and depth values were compared by one-way ANOVA with Sidak's multiple comparisons tests. Held by TCRdb, this immuneACCESS table contains in-frame sequences only and omits some clones. Under half of the omission traces to an unresolved V gene where checked; the cause of the rest is unknown. That table gives V, J and clone size, and the DNA gave D and trimming. Within this sample are roughly 150,000 clones, with 92% of them counted one time only. Around 2.3% of the sample is in the top ten clones.

Source: peripheral blood, taken on day 0 of AZD1222 vaccination. The sequence was obtained from an adult in good health. The chain couples TRBV19 to TRBJ2-5; no D segment can be confidently identified. The CDR3 reads CASSIDLWETQYF. In nucleotide form, the sequence is TGTGCCAGTAGTATAGATCTATGGGAGACCCAGTACTTC. Here the CDR3 is joined to the reference TRBV19 and TRBJ2-5 genes, and the full variable domain is: DGGITQSPKYLFRKEGQNVTLSCEQNLNHDAMYWYRQDPGQGLRLIYYSQIVNDFQKGDIAEGYSVSREKKESFPLTVTSAQKNPTAFYLCASSIDLWETQYFGPGTRLLVL.